The 10 T cell receptor beta chains reported below all come from one sample, sequenced in a study of blood T cell repertoires in COVID-19. TCRdb's copy holds only in-frame clones and misses some; the assay was immunoSEQ multiplex PCR. The sample holds some 450,000 clones, approximately 88% seen once. Source material: peripheral blood. These receptors originate from a woman aged 45-60 years with COVID-19, enrolled during active disease.

This chain links TRBV7-6 with TRBJ2-1; D might be TRBD2 (6 bases). CDR1 is SGHVS and CDR2 is FNYEAQ in the germline V gene. The V end was cut by 2 bases, the J end by 8 bases, with 16 bases between. The CDR3 consists of 15 residues. CDR3 nucleotide sequence: TGTGCCAGCAGCTTAACCGGGACTGCGGTCGATGAGCAGTTCTTC. Its protein product is CASSLTGTAVDEQFF.

This clone appeared a few times. The CDR3 region has the DNA TGTGCCAGTCGTTTGGGGCGCGAATATGGCTACACCTTC. Protein: CASRLGREYGYTF. The chain links TRBV28 to TRBJ1-2; TRBD1 might be the D (5 bases). Looked up from germline, CDR1 is MDHEN and CDR2 is SYDVKM. V dropped 9 bases and J dropped 5 bases, with 16 bases sitting between them. The length of the CDR3 is 13 residues.

The rearrangement links TRBV5-1 to TRBJ2-7; 7 bases map to TRBD1. Germline V gene data show CDR1 as SGHRS and CDR2 as YFSETQ. The V gene end was trimmed by 4 bases and the J gene end by 7 bases; junction bases not matched to a gene: 11. The length of the CDR3 is 14 residues. CDR3 sequence: CASSPGTVYGEQYF. Here the CDR3 DNA reads TGCGCCAGCAGCCCCGGGACAGTCTATGGGGAGCAGTACTTC. Using reference TRBV5-1 and TRBJ2-7 for the parts outside the CDR3, the full variable domain is KAGVTQTPRYLIKTRGQQVTLSCSPISGHRSVSWYQQTPGQGLQFLFEYFSETQRNKGNFPGRFSGRQFSNSRSEMNVSTLELGDSALYLCASSPGTVYGEQYFGPGTRLTVT.

V usage is TRBV3-1 (or the pseudogene TRBV3-2) and J usage is TRBJ1-3, with TRBD1 matching 9 bases. Germline V gene sequence: CDR1 LGHDT, CDR2 YNNKEL (reference sequence). V shed 3 bases and J 5 bases; nucleotides not matched to a gene: 5. The length of the CDR3 is 15 residues. CDR3 DNA sequence: TGTGCCAGCAGCCAGGGACAGGGTTTGAGAAACACCATATATTTT. Protein sequence: CASSQGQGLRNTIYF.

J is TRBJ1-2 and V is TRBV28; D perhaps matches TRBD1 (5 bases). The CDR3 totals 14 residues. Germline V lookup: CDR1 MDHEN, CDR2 SYDVKM. With 5 bases removed from V and 7 bases from J, the gap between germline ends came to 17 bases. The CDR3 DNA follows: TGTGCCAGCAGTCCTACAGGAACCGCTTTTGGCTACACCTTC. This translates into CASSPTGTAFGYTF.

This clone showed up just a few times. The gene calls are TRBV29-1 and TRBJ2-3, with TRBD1 identical over 11 bases. With V trimmed by 5 bases and J by 4 bases, 8 bases remained unmatched. Germline CDR1 and CDR2: SQVTM and ANQGSEA. There are 15 residues in the CDR3. CDR3 in amino acids: CSVFRTGGISDTQYF. The CDR3 DNA reads TGCAGCGTTTTCAGGACAGGGGGCATATCAGATACGCAGTATTTT.

The chain uses TRBV9 and TRBJ1-1, with unresolved D. Between the trimmed V and J ends, which lost 3 bases and 1 base, there was a span of 13 bases. The CDR3 sequence is 15 residues long. Per germline, CDR1 SGDLS and CDR2 YYNGEE. CDR3 protein: CASSGLGGRNTEAFF. The CDR3 coding sequence is TGTGCCAGCAGCGGCCTCGGTGGGAGGAACACTGAAGCTTTCTTT.

The CDR3 here is CASSEAAGVNTQYF. CDR3 DNA: TGTGCCAGCAGTGAAGCAGCGGGGGTAAATACGCAGTATTTT. V and J are TRBV6-1 and TRBJ2-3, with 8 bases aligning to TRBD2. Germline-derived CDR1 and CDR2 are MNHNS and SASEGT. CDR3 length: 14 residues. The V gene end was trimmed by 0 bases and the J gene end by 7 bases; junction bases not matched to a gene: 3.

The chain employs TRBV6-5 and TRBJ1-1; D is unresolved. CDR1 is MNHEY and CDR2 is SVGAGI in the germline V gene. This CDR3 has 12 amino acids. Trimming took 5 bases from V and 11 from J, leaving 15 bases between them. CDR3 residues: CASSPPGSVAFF. In nucleotides, the CDR3 is TGTGCCAGCAGTCCCCCGGGGTCGGTCGCTTTCTTT.

This clone was counted a single time. CDR3 sequence: CASSAGQGYLPQHF. The DNA of the CDR3 is TGTGCCAGCAGTGCGGGACAGGGATACTTACCCCAGCATTTT. V is TRBV5-6 and J is TRBJ1-5, with 9 bases fitting TRBD1. The CDR3 sequence is 14 residues long. Germline CDR1 is SGHDT and CDR2 is YYEEEE. V shed 5 bases and J 10 bases; nucleotides not matched to a gene: 10.